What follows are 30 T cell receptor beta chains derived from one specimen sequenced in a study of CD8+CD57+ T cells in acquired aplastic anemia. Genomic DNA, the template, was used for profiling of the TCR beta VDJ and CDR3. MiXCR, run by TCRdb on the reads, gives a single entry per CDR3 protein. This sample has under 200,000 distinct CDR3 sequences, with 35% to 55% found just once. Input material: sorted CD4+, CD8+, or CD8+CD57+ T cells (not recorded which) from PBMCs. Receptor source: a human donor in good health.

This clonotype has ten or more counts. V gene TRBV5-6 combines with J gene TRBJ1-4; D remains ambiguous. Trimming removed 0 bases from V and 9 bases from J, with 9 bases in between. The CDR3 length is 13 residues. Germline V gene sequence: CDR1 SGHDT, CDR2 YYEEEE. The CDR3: CASSLGIVQKLFF. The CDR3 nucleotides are TGTGCCAGCAGCTTGGGGATTGTTCAAAAACTGTTTTTT. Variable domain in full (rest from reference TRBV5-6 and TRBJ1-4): DAGVTQSPTHLIKTRGQQVTLRCSPKSGHDTVSWYQQALGQGPQFIFQYYEEEERQRGNFPDRFSGHQFPNYSSELNVNALLLGDSALYLCASSLGIVQKLFFGSGTQLSVL.

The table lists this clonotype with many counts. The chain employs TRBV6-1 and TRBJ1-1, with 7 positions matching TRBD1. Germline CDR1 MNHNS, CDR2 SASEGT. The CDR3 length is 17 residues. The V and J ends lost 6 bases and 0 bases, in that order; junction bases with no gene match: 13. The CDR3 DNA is TGTGCCAGCAGCCCGGCCGGGACAGTCGGCATGAACACTGAAGCTTTCTTT. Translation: CASSPAGTVGMNTEAFF.

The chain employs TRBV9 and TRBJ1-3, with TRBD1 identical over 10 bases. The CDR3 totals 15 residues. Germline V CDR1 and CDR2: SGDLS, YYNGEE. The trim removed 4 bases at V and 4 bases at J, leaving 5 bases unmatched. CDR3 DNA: TGTGCCAGCAGCATTCGGACAGGGGGGGGAAACACCATATATTTT. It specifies CASSIRTGGGNTIYF.

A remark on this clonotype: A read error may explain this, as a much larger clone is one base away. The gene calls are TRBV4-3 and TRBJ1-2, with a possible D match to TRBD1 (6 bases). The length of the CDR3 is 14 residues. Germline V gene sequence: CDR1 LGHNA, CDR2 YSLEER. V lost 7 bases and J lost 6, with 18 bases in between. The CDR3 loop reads CASNLLPQGNGYTF. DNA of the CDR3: TGCGCCAGCAACCTATTACCCCAGGGGAATGGCTACACCTTC.

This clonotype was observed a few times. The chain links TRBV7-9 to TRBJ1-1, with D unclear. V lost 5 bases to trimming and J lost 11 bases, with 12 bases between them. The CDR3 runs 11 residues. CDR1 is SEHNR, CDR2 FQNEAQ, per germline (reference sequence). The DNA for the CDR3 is TGTGCCAGCAGCCCAGTTCAGGACGCTTTCTTT. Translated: CASSPVQDAFF. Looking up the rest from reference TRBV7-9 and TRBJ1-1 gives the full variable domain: DTGVSQNPRHKITKRGQNVTFRCDPISEHNRLYWYRQTLGQGPEFLTYFQNEAQLEKSRLLSDRFSAERPKGSFSTLEIQRTEQGDSAMYLCASSPVQDAFFGQGTRLTVV.

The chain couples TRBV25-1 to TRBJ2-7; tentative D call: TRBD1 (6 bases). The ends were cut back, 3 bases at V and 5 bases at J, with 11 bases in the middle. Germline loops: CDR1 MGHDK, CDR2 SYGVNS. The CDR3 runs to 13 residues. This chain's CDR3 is CASSDVGQHEQYF. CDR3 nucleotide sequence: TGTGCCAGCAGTGACGTCGGACAGCACGAGCAGTACTTC.

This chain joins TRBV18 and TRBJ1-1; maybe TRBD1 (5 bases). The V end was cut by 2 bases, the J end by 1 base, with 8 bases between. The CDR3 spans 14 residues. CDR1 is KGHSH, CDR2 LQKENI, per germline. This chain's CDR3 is CASSPIRANTEAFF. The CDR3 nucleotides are TGTGCCAGCTCACCAATCAGGGCGAACACTGAAGCTTTCTTT.

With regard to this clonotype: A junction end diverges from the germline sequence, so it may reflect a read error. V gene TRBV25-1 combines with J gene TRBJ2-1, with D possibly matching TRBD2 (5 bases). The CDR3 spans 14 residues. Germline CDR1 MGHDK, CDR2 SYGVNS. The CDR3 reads CATTAAGSYNEQVF. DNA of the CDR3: TGTGCCACCACAGCGGCAGGCTCCTACAATGAGCAGGTCTTC.

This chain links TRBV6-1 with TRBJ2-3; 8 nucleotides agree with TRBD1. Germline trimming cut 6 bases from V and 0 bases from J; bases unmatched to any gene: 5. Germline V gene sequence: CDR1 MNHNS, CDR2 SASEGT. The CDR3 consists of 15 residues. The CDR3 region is CASRPGGPSTDTQYF. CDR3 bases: TGTGCCAGCAGACCAGGGGGCCCTAGCACAGATACGCAGTATTTT.

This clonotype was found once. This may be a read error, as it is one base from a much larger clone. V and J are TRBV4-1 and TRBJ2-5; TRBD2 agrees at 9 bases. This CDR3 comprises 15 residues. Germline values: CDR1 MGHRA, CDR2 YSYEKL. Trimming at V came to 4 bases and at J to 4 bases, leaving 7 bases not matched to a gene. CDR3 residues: CASSRTGTSLETQYF. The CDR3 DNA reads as TGCGCCAGCAGCCGCACTGGGACTAGCCTAGAGACCCAGTACTTC.

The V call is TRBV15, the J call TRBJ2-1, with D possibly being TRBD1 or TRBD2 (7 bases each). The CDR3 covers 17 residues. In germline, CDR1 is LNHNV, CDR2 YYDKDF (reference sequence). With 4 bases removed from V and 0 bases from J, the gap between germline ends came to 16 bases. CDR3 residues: CATSKEGRGLSYNEQFF. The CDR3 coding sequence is TGTGCCACCAGCAAAGAAGGGAGGGGGCTCTCCTACAATGAGCAGTTCTTC.

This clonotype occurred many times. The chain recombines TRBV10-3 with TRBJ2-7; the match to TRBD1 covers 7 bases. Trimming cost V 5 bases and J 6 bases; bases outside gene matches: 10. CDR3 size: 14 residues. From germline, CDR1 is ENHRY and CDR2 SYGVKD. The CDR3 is CAISFSGGLGEQYF. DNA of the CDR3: TGTGCCATCAGTTTTTCAGGGGGTCTCGGCGAGCAGTACTTC.

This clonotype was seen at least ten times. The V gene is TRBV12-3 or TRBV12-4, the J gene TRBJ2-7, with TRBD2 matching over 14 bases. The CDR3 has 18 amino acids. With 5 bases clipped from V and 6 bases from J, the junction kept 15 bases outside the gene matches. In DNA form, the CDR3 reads TGTGCCAGCAGTCCACCATCGGGACTAGCGGGAGTTGGGGCCGAGCAGTACTTC. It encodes CASSPPSGLAGVGAEQYF.

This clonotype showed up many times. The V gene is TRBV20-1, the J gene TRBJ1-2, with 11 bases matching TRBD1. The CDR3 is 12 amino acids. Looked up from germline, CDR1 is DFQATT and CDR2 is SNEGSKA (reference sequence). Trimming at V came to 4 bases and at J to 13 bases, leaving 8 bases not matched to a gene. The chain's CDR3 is CSAMGQGGAGTF. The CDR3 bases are TGCAGTGCTATGGGACAGGGGGGGGCGGGCACCTTC.

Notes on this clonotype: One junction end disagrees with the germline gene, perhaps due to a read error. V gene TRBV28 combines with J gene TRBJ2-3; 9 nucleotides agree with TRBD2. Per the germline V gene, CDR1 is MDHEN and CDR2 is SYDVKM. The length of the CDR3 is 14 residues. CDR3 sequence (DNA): TGTGCCAGCAGCTTAGCGGGAGCGGTAGATACGCGGTATTTT. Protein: CASSLAGAVDTRYF.

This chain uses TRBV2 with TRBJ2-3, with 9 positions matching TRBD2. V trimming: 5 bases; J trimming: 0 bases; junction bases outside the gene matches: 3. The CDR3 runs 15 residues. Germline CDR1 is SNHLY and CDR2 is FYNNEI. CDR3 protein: CASSLGTSSTDTQYF. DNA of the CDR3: TGTGCCAGCAGTCTCGGGACTAGCAGCACAGATACGCAGTATTTT.

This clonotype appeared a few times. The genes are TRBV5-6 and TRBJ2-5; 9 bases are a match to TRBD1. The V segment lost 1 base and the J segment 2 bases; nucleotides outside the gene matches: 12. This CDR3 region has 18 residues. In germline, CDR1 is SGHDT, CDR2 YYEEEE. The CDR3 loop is CASSLLFTGGSFQETQYF. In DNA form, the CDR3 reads TGTGCCAGCAGCTTGTTATTCACAGGGGGCTCCTTTCAAGAGACCCAGTACTTC.

CDR3: CASSVMGWQYF. As DNA, the CDR3 is TGTGCCAGCAGTGTTATGGGATGGCAGTACTTC. The chain is built from TRBV6-1 and TRBJ2-7; D unresolved. The CDR3 is 11 amino acids. Deletions cut 4 bases from V and 9 bases from J, with 10 bases between. CDR1 MNHNS and CDR2 SASEGT come from the germline V gene.

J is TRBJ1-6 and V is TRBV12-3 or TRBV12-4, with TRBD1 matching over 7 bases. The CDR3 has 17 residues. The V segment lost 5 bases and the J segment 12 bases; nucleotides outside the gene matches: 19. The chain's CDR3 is CASSQDREVYPSRPLHF. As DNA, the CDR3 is TGTGCCAGCAGTCAAGACAGGGAGGTGTACCCCTCTCGACCCCTCCACTTT.

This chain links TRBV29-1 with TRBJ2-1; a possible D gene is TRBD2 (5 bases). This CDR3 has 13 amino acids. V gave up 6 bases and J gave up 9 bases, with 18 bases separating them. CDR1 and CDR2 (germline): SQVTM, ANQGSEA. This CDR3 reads CSVTPLRGSEQFF. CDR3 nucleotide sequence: TGCAGCGTAACCCCCCTCCGAGGGTCTGAGCAGTTCTTC.

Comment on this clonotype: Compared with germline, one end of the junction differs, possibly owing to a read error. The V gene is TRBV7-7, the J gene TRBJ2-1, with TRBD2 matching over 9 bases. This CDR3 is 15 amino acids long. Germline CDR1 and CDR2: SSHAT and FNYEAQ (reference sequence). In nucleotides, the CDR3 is TGTGCTAGCAGTCAACTAGCGGGTCAATACAATGAGCAGTTCTTC. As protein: CASSQLAGQYNEQFF.

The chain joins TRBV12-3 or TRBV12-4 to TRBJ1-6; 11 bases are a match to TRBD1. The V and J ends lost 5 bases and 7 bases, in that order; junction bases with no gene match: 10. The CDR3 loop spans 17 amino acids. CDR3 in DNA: TGTGCCAGCAGTGGTGGAAGGGGGACAGGGGGGAATTCACCCCTCCACTTT. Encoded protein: CASSGGRGTGGNSPLHF.

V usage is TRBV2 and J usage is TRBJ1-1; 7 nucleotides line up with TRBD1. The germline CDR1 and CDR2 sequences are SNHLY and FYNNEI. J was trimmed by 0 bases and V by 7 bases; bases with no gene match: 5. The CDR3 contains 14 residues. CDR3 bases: TGTGCCAGCACCTTCGACAGGGTGAACACTGAAGCTTTCTTT. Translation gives CASTFDRVNTEAFF.

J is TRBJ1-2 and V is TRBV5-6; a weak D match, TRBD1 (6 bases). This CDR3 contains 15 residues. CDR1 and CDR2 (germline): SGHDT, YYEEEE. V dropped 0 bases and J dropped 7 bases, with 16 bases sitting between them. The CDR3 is CASSLEVRGKGGYTF. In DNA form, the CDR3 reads TGTGCCAGCAGCTTGGAGGTCAGGGGTAAGGGTGGCTACACCTTC. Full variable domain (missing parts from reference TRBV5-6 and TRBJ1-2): DAGVTQSPTHLIKTRGQQVTLRCSPKSGHDTVSWYQQALGQGPQFIFQYYEEEERQRGNFPDRFSGHQFPNYSSELNVNALLLGDSALYLCASSLEVRGKGGYTFGSGTRLTVV.

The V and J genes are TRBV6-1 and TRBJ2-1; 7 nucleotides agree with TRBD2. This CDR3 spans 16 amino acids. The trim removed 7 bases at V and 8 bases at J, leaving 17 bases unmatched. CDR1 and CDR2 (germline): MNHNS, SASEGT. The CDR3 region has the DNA TGTGCCAGCAAATCATACAAGACTAGCTGGAACGATGAGCAGTTCTTC. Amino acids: CASKSYKTSWNDEQFF.

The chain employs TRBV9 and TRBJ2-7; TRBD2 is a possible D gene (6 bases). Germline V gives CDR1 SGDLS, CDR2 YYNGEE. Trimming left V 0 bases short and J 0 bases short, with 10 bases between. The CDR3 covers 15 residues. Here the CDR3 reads CASSVDGGNSYEQYF. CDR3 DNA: TGTGCCAGCAGCGTAGATGGAGGGAACTCCTACGAGCAGTACTTC.

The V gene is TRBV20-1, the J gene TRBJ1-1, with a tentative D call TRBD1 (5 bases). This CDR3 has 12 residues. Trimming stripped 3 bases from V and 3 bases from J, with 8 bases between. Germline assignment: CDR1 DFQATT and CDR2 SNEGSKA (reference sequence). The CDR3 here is CSARPRDTEAFF. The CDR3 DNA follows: TGCAGTGCTAGGCCCAGGGACACTGAAGCTTTCTTT.

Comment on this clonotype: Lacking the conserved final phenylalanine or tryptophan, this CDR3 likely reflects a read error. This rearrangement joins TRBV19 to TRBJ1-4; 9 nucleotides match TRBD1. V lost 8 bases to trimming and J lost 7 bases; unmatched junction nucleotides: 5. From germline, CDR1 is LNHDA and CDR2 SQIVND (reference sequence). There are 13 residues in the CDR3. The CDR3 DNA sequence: TGTGCCAGTGCTGGGACAGGGAGTGAAAAACTGTTTTTA. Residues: CASAGTGSEKLFL.

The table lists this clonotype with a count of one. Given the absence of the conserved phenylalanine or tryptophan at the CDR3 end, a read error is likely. CDR3 residues: CAGSRSYEQYY. CDR3 coding DNA: TGTGCCGGCAGCCGATCCTACGAGCAGTACTAC. The chain combines TRBV7-3 with TRBJ2-7; the D is unclear. The germline gives CDR1 SGHTA, CDR2 FQGTGA. The CDR3 has 11 amino acids.

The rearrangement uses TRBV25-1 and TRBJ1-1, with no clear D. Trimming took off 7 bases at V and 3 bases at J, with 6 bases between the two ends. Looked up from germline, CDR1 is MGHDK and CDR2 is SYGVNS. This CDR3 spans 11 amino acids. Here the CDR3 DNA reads TGTGCCAGCATCGGACACACTGAAGCTTTCTTT. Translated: CASIGHTEAFF.